The rows below give T cell receptor beta chains drawn from one sample of a study of cytomegalovirus exposure and HLA in healthy donors. Profiled with immunoSEQ multiplex PCR; TCRdb holds only in-frame clones, not every one. The top ten hold approximately 2.5% of the sample, which has more than 110,000 clones, 70% to 90% seen once. Specimen: PBMCs. The receptors here all came from a middle-aged man in good health and CMV-seronegative. Both conserved end residues are part of each CDR3. D genes are given only for firm matches. Where a row states a size, it is once, few, many or the class of an expanded clone; other rows omit it.

d_gene	v_gene	abundance	j_gene	CDR3aa	CDR3nt
TRBD2	TRBV14	-	TRBJ2-1	CASSQESGLALIRNEQFF	TGTGCCAGCAGCCAAGAATCCGGACTAGCTTTAATTAGGAATGAGCAGTTCTTC
-	TRBV19	few	TRBJ2-7	CASSSRGGYEQYF	TGTGCCAGTAGTAGCAGGGGTGGCTACGAGCAGTACTTC
-	TRBV6-1	few	TRBJ1-6	CASIESSYNSPLHF	TGTGCCAGCATAGAGAGCTCCTATAATTCACCCCTCCACTTT
TRBD2	TRBV7-9	-	TRBJ2-1	CASIERKGLAYNEQFF	TGTGCCAGCATTGAGAGGAAGGGACTAGCCTACAATGAGCAGTTCTTC
-	TRBV2	few	TRBJ2-7	CASKSVGPYEQYF	TGTGCCAGCAAGAGCGTGGGGCCCTACGAGCAGTACTTC
TRBD1	TRBV6-5	-	TRBJ1-2	CASAPDRGPDYGYTF	TGTGCCAGTGCCCCAGACAGGGGGCCAGACTATGGCTACACCTTC
-	TRBV15	once	TRBJ2-7	CATSRAGVTAGEQYF	TGTGCCACCAGCAGAGCGGGGGTGACAGCGGGCGAGCAGTACTTC
TRBD2	TRBV25-1	-	TRBJ2-1	CASSERGTSGNNEQFF	TGTGCCAGCAGTGAACGAGGAACTAGCGGGAATAATGAGCAGTTCTTC
-	TRBV11-1	-	TRBJ1-1	CASSLSSGVLAEAFF	TGTGCCAGCAGCTTATCTTCAGGGGTATTGGCTGAAGCTTTCTTT
TRBD1	TRBV28	-	TRBJ1-5	CASSFPTGMNDQPQHF	TGTGCCAGCAGTTTCCCGACAGGGATGAACGATCAGCCCCAGCATTTT
TRBD1	TRBV9	-	TRBJ1-1	CASSGGQVNTEAFF	TGTGCCAGCAGCGGCGGACAGGTGAACACTGAAGCTTTCTTT
-	TRBV19	-	TRBJ1-1	CASSVRGTEAFF	TGTGCCAGTAGTGTAAGGGGGACTGAAGCTTTCTTT
-	TRBV14	few	TRBJ1-6	CASSAPRTVGSPLHF	TGTGCCAGCAGTGCCCCCCGGACAGTCGGTTCACCCCTCCACTTT
TRBD2	TRBV7-9	-	TRBJ2-3	CASSLPGGADTQYF	TGTGCCAGCAGCTTGCCGGGGGGGGCAGATACGCAGTATTTT
TRBD1	TRBV19	-	TRBJ1-4	CASSASSGGASEKLFF	TGTGCCAGTAGTGCCTCCTCAGGGGGCGCGAGTGAAAAACTGTTTTTT
TRBD1	TRBV28	-	TRBJ1-5	CASSFRGQVRYQPQHF	TGTGCCAGCAGTTTCCGGGGACAGGTGAGATATCAGCCCCAGCATTTT
-	TRBV5-1	-	TRBJ2-1	CASSFGQNNEQFF	TGCGCCAGCAGCTTCGGACAGAACAATGAGCAGTTCTTC
TRBD1	TRBV30	-	TRBJ1-3	CAWTDRGYGNTIYF	TGTGCCTGGACTGACAGGGGATACGGAAACACCATATATTTT
-	TRBV19	-	TRBJ2-7	CASRPKGLVYYEQYF	TGTGCCAGTAGGCCAAAGGGGTTAGTATACTACGAGCAGTACTTC
-	TRBV27	-	TRBJ1-2	CASSFDVWRDGYTF	TGTGCCAGCAGTTTTGATGTGTGGCGGGATGGCTACACCTTC
-	TRBV7-8	-	TRBJ1-1	CASSLEGADTEAFF	TGTGCCAGCAGCTTAGAAGGGGCGGACACTGAAGCTTTCTTT
TRBD2	TRBV5-6	-	TRBJ2-1	CASSRGLAGNNEQFF	TGTGCCAGCAGCAGGGGACTAGCGGGGAACAATGAGCAGTTCTTC
TRBD1	TRBV2	-	TRBJ2-3	CASSEAGTGGVFPDTQYF	TGTGCCAGCAGTGAAGCGGGGACAGGGGGAGTATTTCCAGATACGCAGTATTTT
TRBD1	TRBV14	-	TRBJ1-1	CASSLWTGLRNTEAFF	TGTGCCAGCAGCCTTTGGACAGGGCTTCGGAACACTGAAGCTTTCTTT
-	TRBV25-1	-	TRBJ2-1	CASTERSSYNEQFF	TGTGCCAGCACCGAGCGAAGCTCCTACAATGAGCAGTTCTTC
-	TRBV10-2	-	TRBJ1-2	CASSDGQVYGYTF	TGCGCCAGCAGTGATGGCCAGGTCTATGGCTACACCTTC
-	TRBV7-9	-	TRBJ1-2	CASSLDFVPYTF	TGTGCCAGCAGCTTAGACTTCGTCCCCTACACCTTC
-	TRBV30	-	TRBJ2-7	CAWRPGSSYEQYF	TGTGCCTGGCGTCCGGGGAGCTCCTACGAGCAGTACTTC
-	TRBV7-9	-	TRBJ1-3	CASTVSGNTIYF	TGTGCCAGCACCGTATCTGGAAACACCATATATTTT
-	TRBV20-1	-	TRBJ2-7	CSASGGYEQYF	TGCAGTGCTAGCGGCGGCTACGAGCAGTACTTC
-	TRBV6-5	-	TRBJ1-6	CASNSRGRGDSPLHF	TGTGCCAGCAACTCGAGGGGCAGGGGCGATTCACCCCTCCACTTT
TRBD1	TRBV5-6	once	TRBJ1-2	CASSRSPTGDYYGYTF	TGTGCCAGCAGCCGAAGCCCGACAGGGGACTACTATGGCTACACCTTC
TRBD2	TRBV7-2	-	TRBJ2-3	CASSLGLAGRFTDTQYF	TGTGCCAGCAGCCTGGGACTAGCGGGACGATTCACAGATACGCAGTATTTT
TRBD2	TRBV12-5	-	TRBJ2-5	CASGLSTSGRETQYF	TGTGCTAGTGGTTTGTCGACTAGCGGGAGGGAGACCCAGTACTTC
-	TRBV19	-	TRBJ2-2	CASSITPLGRPGTGELFF	TGTGCCAGTAGTATTACTCCATTGGGGAGACCCGGCACCGGGGAGCTGTTTTTT
TRBD2	TRBV11-3	-	TRBJ2-7	CASSSGLAEDYEQYF	TGTGCCAGCAGCTCGGGACTAGCGGAAGACTACGAGCAGTACTTC
TRBD1	TRBV19	-	TRBJ1-5	CASHLGQESNQPQHF	TGTGCCAGTCACCTGGGACAGGAGAGCAATCAGCCCCAGCATTTT
TRBD1	TRBV29-1	-	TRBJ2-7	CSVKGAGVNSEQYF	TGCAGCGTGAAGGGGGCAGGGGTAAATAGCGAGCAGTACTTC
-	TRBV27	few	TRBJ1-1	CASSLATTNTEAFF	TGTGCCAGCAGTTTAGCGACAACTAACACTGAAGCTTTCTTT
TRBD2	TRBV9	-	TRBJ2-1	CASSTSGAYNEQFF	TGTGCCAGCAGTACTAGCGGGGCTTACAATGAGCAGTTCTTC
TRBD1	TRBV6-6	-	TRBJ1-6	CASSYPDRDNSPLHF	TGTGCCAGCAGTTACCCTGACAGGGATAATTCACCCCTCCACTTT
TRBD1	TRBV2	-	TRBJ1-5	CASKDRSSNQPQHF	TGTGCCAGCAAGGACAGGTCTAGCAATCAGCCCCAGCATTTT